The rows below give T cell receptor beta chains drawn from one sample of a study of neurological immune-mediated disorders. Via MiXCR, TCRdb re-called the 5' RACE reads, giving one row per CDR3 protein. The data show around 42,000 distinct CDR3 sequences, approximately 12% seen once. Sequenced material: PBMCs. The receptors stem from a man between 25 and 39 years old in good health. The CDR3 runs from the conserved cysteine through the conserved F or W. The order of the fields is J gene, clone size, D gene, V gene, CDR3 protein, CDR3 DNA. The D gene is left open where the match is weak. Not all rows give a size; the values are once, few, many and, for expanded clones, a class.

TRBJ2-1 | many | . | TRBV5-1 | CASSNEVARFF | TGCGCCAGCAGCAATGAGGTAGCAAGGTTCTTC
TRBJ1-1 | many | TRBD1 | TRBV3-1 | CASSNRDRGTEAFF | TGTGCCAGCAGCAACAGGGACAGGGGCACTGAAGCTTTCTTT
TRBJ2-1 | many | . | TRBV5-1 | CASSLAGRQGYNEQFF | TGCGCCAGCAGCTTGGCCGGGAGACAGGGATACAATGAGCAGTTCTTC
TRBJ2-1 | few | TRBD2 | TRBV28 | CASRRTSGLYNEQFF | TGTGCCAGCAGGAGGACTAGCGGGCTGTACAATGAGCAGTTCTTC
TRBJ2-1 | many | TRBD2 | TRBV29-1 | CSVRGGEVGYNEQFF | TGCAGCGTTCGGGGGGGTGAGGTCGGATACAATGAGCAGTTCTTC
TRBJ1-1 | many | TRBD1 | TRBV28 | CASSGTAGTGPNTEAFF | TGTGCCAGCAGTGGGACGGCCGGGACAGGGCCGAACACTGAAGCTTTCTTT
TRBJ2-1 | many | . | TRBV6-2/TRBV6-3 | CASSYSLYEQFF | TGTGCCAGCAGTTATTCCCTGTATGAGCAGTTCTTC
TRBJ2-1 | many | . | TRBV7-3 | CASSSQRGRENEQFF | TGTGCCAGCAGCTCCCAGCGTGGCAGGGAAAATGAGCAGTTCTTC
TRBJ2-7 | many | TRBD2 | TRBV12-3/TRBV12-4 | CASSGYGASGEQYF | TGTGCCAGCAGCGGATACGGGGCTAGCGGCGAGCAGTACTTC
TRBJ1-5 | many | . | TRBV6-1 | CASGEFQPQHF | TGTGCCAGCGGAGAATTTCAGCCCCAGCATTTT
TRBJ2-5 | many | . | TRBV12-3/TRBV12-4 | CASRPLEETQYF | TGTGCCAGCCGTCCATTAGAAGAGACCCAGTACTTC
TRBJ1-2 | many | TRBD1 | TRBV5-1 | CASSSQGDYGYTF | TGCGCCAGCAGCTCACAGGGGGACTATGGCTACACCTTC
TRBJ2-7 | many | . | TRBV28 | CASSDRGTSIYEQYF | TGTGCCAGCAGTGACAGGGGGACTAGCATCTACGAGCAGTACTTC
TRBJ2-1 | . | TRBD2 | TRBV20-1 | CSARGLTSGINEQIF | TGTAGTGCTAGAGGCCTGACTAGCGGGATCAATGAACAGATCTTC
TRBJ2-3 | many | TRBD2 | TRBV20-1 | CSASPVGGRAGDTQYF | TGCAGTGCTAGCCCCGTGGGCGGGAGGGCCGGCGATACGCAGTATTTT
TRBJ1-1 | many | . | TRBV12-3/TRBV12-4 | CASSRGALNTEAFF | TGTGCCAGCAGCCGAGGGGCGCTGAACACTGAAGCTTTCTTT
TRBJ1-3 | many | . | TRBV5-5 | CASSLRYPNSGNTIYF | TGTGCCAGCAGCTTGAGGTATCCAAACTCTGGAAACACCATATATTTT
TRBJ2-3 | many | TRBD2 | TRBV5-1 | CASSPLTSGEADTQYF | TGCGCCAGCAGCCCACTCACTAGCGGGGAAGCGGATACGCAGTATTTT
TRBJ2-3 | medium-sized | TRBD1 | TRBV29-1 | CSVRGPGTTDTQYF | TGCAGCGTTAGGGGGCCGGGGACCACAGATACGCAGTATTTT
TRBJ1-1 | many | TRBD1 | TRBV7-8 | CASSQGTGFLMNTEAFF | TGTGCCAGCAGCCAGGGGACAGGGTTTCTCATGAACACTGAAGCTTTCTTT
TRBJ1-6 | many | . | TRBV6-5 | CASSYSKGRVSPLHF | TGTGCCAGCAGTTACTCGAAGGGCAGGGTTTCACCCCTCCACTTT
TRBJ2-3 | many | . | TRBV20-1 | CSAPTSTTTDTQYF | TGCAGTGCACCGACCTCAACTACGACAGATACGCAGTATTTT
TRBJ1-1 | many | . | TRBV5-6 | CASSLRTNTEAFF | TGTGCCAGCAGCTTGAGGACGAACACTGAAGCTTTCTTT
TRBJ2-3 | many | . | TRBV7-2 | CASSLEVTQYF | TGTGCCAGCAGCTTAGAAGTTACGCAGTATTTT
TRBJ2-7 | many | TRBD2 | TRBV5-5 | CASSGGLAGAESYEQYF | TGTGCCAGCAGCGGGGGGCTAGCGGGAGCTGAATCCTACGAGCAGTACTTC
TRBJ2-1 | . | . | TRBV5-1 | CASMGRGNNEQFF | TGCGCCAGCATGGGGCGGGGAAACAATGAGCAGTTCTTC
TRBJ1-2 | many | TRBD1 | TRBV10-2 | CASSEADRGLNYGYTF | TGCGCCAGCAGTGAGGCGGACAGGGGGCTCAACTATGGCTACACCTTC
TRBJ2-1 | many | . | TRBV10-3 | CAIGGLAYNEQFF | TGTGCCATCGGCGGTCTAGCATACAATGAGCAGTTCTTC
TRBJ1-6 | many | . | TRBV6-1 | CASSEGLENSPLHF | TGTGCCAGCAGTGAAGGGCTGGAGAATTCACCCCTCCACTTT
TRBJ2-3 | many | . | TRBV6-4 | CASSRTSTDTQYF | TGTGCCAGCAGCAGGACTAGCACAGATACGCAGTATTTT
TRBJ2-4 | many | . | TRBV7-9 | CASSTAGQLAKNIQYF | TGTGCCAGCAGCACCGCAGGTCAACTAGCCAAAAACATTCAGTACTTC
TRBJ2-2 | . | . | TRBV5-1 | CASSLRAGTENTGELFF | TGCGCCAGCAGCTTGCGGGCCGGGACCGAGAACACCGGGGAGCTGTTTTTT
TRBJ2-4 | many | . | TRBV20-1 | CSALVAENIQYF | TGCAGTGCCCTCGTAGCGGAAAACATTCAGTACTTC
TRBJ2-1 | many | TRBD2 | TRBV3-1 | CASSHLGLAGEVNEQFF | TGTGCCAGCAGCCACCTGGGACTAGCGGGAGAGGTGAATGAGCAGTTCTTC
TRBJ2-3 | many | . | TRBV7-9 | CASSFGDYTDTQYF | TGTGCCAGCAGCTTTGGAGACTACACAGATACGCAGTATTTT
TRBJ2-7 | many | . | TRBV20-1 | CSALWRITYEQYF | TGCAGTGCCCTCTGGCGCATAACCTACGAGCAGTACTTC
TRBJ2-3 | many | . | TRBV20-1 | CSAYSSHSSAPDTQYF | TGCAGTGCGTATAGTTCCCACTCTAGCGCTCCAGATACGCAGTATTTT
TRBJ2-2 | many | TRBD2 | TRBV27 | CASRAGLQDPRYTGELFF | TGTGCCAGCAGAGCGGGACTCCAAGACCCGCGGTACACCGGGGAGCTGTTTTTT
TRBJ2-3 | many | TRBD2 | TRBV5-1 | CASTTIGLAESTDTQYF | TGCGCCAGCACCACTATCGGACTAGCGGAGAGCACAGATACGCAGTATTTT